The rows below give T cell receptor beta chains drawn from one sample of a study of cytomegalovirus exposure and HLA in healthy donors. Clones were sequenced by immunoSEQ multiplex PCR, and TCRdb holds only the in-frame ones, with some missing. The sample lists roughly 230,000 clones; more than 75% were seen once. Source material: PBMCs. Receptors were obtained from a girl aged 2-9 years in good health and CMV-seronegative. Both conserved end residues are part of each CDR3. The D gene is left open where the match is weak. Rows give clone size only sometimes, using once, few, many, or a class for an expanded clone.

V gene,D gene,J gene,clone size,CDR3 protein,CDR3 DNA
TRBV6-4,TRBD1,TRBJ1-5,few,CASSETGDSNQPQHF,TGTGCCAGCAGTGAAACAGGGGATAGCAATCAGCCCCAGCATTTT
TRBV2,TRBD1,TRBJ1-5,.,CASSGRTGARGQPQHF,TGTGCCAGCAGTGGCAGGACAGGGGCGCGGGGACAGCCCCAGCATTTT
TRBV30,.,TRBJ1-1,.,CAWKGAGKPTNTEAFF,TGTGCCTGGAAAGGGGCAGGTAAGCCCACTAACACTGAAGCTTTCTTT
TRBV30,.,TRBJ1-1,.,CAWSVSGFTEAFF,TGTGCCTGGAGTGTATCAGGCTTCACTGAAGCTTTCTTT
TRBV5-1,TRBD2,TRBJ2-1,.,CASSLGRTSGGSYNEQFF,TGCGCCAGCAGCTTGGGAAGGACTAGCGGGGGTTCCTACAATGAGCAGTTCTTC
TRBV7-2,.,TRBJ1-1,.,CASSLGQGSTEAFF,TGTGCCAGCAGCTTAGGGCAGGGCTCCACTGAAGCTTTCTTT
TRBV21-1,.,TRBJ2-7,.,CASSIRTSGTPYEQYF,TGTGCCAGCAGCATTCGGACTAGCGGTACTCCTTACGAGCAGTACTTC
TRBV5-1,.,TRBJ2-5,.,CASSLRGQETQYF,TGCGCCAGCAGCTTGCGGGGGCAAGAGACCCAGTACTTC
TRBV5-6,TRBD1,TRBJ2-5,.,CASSFGLLGTAKETQYF,TGTGCCAGCAGCTTTGGACTCCTCGGGACAGCAAAAGAGACCCAGTACTTC
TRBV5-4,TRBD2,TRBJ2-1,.,CASSLSLAGAEQFF,TGTGCCAGCAGCTTGAGCCTAGCGGGAGCGGAGCAGTTCTTC
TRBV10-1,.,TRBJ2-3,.,CASSESTRGNHLQYF,TGCGCCAGCAGTGAGTCGACTCGGGGGAACCACCTTCAGTATTTT
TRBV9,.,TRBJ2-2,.,CASSVIGEAGELFF,TGTGCCAGCAGCGTGATCGGGGAGGCCGGGGAGCTGTTTTTT
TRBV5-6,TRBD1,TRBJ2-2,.,CASSSEDRGHRELFF,TGTGCCAGCAGTTCGGAGGACAGGGGACACCGGGAGCTGTTTTTT
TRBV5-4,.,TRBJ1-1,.,CASKIGGSTNTEAFF,TGTGCCAGCAAAATCGGAGGCTCGACGAACACTGAAGCTTTCTTT
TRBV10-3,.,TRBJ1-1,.,CAMRDMNTEAFF,TGTGCCATGAGGGACATGAACACTGAAGCTTTCTTT
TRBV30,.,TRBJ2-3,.,CAWNDALAPRGRPQYF,TGTGCCTGGAACGACGCGCTAGCGCCCCGCGGACGCCCGCAGTATTTT
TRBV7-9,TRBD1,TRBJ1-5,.,CASSSGTGVNQPQHF,TGTGCCAGCAGCTCCGGGACAGGGGTCAATCAGCCCCAGCATTTT
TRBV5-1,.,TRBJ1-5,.,CASSPPECNQPQHF,TGCGCCAGCAGCCCGCCGGAGTGCAATCAGCCCCAGCATTTT
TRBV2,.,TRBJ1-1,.,CASSEWRGVGNTEAFF,TGTGCCAGCAGTGAATGGAGGGGAGTGGGGAACACTGAAGCTTTCTTT
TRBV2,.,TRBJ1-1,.,CASSVPPTGDTEAFF,TGTGCCAGCAGTGTCCCCCCGACGGGAGACACTGAAGCTTTCTTT
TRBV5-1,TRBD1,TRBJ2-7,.,CASSSGTGAYEQYF,TGCGCCAGCAGCTCCGGGACAGGGGCTTACGAGCAGTACTTC
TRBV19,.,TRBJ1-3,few,CASTSPGAGNTIYF,TGTGCCAGTACCTCACCCGGGGCTGGAAACACCATATATTTT
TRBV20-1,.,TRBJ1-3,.,CSASRGNTIYF,TGCAGTGCTAGCCGGGGAAACACCATATATTTT
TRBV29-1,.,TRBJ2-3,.,CSVGGWINTDTQYF,TGCAGCGTTGGCGGCTGGATTAACACAGATACGCAGTATTTT